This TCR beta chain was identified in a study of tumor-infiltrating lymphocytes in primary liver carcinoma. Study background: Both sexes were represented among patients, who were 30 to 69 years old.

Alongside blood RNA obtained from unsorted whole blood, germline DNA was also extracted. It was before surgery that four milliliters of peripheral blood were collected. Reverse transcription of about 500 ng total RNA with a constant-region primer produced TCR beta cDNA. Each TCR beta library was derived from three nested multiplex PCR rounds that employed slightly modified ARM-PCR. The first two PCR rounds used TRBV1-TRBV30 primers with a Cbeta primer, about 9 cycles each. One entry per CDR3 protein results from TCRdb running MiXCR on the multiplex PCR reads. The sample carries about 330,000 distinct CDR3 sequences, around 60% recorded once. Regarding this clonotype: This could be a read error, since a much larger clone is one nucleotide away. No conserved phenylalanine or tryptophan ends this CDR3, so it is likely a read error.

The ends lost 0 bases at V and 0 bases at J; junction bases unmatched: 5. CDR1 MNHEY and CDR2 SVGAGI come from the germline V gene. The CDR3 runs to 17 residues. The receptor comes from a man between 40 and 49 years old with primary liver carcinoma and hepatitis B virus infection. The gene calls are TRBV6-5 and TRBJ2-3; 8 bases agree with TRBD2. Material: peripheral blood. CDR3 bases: TGTGCCAGCAGTTACTCGTTGCCTAGCGGGAGCACAGATACGCAGTATTCT. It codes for CASSYSLPSGSTDTQYS.